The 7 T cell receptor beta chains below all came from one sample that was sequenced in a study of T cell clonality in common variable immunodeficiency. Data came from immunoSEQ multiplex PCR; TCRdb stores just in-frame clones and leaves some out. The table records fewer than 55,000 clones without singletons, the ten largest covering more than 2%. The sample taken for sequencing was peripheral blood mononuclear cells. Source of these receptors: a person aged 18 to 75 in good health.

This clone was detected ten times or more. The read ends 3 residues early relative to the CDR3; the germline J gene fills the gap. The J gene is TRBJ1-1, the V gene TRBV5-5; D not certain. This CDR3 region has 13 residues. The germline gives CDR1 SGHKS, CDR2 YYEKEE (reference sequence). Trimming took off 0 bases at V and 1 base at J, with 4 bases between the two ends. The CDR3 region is CASSLAGNTEAFF. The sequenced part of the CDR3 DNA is TGTGCCAGCAGCTTGGCGGGGAACACTGAA. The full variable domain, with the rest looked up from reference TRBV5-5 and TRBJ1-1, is DAGVTQSPTHLIKTRGQQVTLRCSPISGHKSVSWYQQVLGQGPQFIFQYYEKEERGRGNFPDRFSARQFPNYSSELNVNALLLGDSALYLCASSLAGNTEAFFGQGTRLTVV.

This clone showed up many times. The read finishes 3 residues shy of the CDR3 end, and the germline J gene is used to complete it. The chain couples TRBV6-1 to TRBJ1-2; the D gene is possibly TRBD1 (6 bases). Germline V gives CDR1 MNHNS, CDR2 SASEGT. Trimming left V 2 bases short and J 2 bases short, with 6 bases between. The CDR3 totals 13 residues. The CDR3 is CASSETGNYGYTF. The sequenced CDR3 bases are TGTGCCAGCAGTGAAACAGGGAACTATGGC.

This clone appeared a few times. The CDR3 reads CASSGQVGPYEQYF. Incomplete CDR3 DNA: TGTGCCAGCAGTGGGCAGGTGGGTCCTTACGAG. V is TRBV6-1 and J is TRBJ2-7; D is uncertain. The read ends 3 residues before the CDR3 terminus; that terminus is restored from the germline J gene. Looked up from germline, CDR1 is MNHNS and CDR2 is SASEGT. CDR3 length: 14 residues. V was clipped by 4 bases and J by 4 bases, with 14 bases between them.

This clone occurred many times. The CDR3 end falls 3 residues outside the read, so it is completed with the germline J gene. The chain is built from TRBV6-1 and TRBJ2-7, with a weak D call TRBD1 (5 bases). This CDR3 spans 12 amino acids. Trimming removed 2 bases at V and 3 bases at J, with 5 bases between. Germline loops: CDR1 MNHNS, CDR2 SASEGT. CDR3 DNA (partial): TGTGCCAGCAGTGAACAGGGCTACGAG. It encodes CASSEQGYE. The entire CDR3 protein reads CASSEQGYEQYF.

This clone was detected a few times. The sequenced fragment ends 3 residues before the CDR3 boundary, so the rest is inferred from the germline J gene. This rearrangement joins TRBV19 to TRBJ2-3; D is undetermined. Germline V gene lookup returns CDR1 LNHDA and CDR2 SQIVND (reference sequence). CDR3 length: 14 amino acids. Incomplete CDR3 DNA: TGTGCCAGTAGTTCCGGTTATAGCAATCAGCCG. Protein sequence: CASSSGYSNQP. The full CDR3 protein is CASSSGYSNQPQYF.

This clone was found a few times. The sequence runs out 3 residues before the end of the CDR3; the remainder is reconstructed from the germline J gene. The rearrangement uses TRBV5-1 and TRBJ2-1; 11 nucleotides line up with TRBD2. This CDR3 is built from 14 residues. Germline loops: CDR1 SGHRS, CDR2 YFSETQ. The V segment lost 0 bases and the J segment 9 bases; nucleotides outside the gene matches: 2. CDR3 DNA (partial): TGCGCCAGCAGCTTGGCCGGGACTAGCGGTGAG. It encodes CASSLAGTSGE. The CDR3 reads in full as CASSLAGTSGEQFF.

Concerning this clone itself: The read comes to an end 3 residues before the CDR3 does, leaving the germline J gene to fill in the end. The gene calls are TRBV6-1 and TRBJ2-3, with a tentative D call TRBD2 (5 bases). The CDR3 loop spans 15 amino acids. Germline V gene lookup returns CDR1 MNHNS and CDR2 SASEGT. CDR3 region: CASSEARVGKQPQYF. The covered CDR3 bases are TGTGCCAGCAGTGAAGCGAGGGTAGGAAAACAGCCG.